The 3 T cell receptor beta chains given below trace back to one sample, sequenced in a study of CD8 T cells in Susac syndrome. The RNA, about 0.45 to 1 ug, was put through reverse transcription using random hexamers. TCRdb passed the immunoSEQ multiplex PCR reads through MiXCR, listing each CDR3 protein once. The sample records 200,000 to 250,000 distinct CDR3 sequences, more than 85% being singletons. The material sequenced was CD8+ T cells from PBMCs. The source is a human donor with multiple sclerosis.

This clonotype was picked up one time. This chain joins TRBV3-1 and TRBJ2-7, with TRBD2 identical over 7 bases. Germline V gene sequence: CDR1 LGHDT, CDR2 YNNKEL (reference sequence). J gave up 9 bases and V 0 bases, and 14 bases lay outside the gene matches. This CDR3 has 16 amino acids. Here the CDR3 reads CASSQDLVETSIGQYF. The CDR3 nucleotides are TGTGCCAGCAGCCAAGATCTGGTAGAGACTAGCATCGGGCAGTACTTC.

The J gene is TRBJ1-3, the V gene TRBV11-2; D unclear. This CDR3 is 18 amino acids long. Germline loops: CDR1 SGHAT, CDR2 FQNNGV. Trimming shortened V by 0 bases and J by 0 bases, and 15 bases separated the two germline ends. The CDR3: CASSLDFSGFSSGNTIYF. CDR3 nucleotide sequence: TGTGCCAGCAGCTTAGATTTCTCAGGATTTAGCTCTGGAAACACCATATATTTT.

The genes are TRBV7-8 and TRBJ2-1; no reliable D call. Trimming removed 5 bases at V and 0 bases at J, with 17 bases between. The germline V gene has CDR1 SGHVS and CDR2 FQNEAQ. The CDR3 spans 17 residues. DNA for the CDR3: TGTGCCAGCAGCCCCACCTCGGGTGAGAGCTCCTACAATGAGCAGTTCTTC. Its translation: CASSPTSGESSYNEQFF.